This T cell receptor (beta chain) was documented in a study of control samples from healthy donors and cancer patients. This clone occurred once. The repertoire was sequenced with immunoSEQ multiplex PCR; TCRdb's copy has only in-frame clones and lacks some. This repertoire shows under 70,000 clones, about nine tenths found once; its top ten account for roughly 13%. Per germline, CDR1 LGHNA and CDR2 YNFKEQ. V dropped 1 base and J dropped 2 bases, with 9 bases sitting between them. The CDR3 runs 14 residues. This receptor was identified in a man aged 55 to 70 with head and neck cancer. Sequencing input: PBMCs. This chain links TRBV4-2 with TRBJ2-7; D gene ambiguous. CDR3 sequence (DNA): TGTGCCAGCAGCCAAGTAACAGAAACCTACGAGCAGTACTTC. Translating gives CASSQVTETYEQYF.